The TCR beta chain under discussion was sequenced for a study of identical twins (dated by TCRdb to 2015 to 2016). About the study as a whole: The study deep-sequenced TCR alpha and beta repertoires from monozygotic twins, unrelated adults of various ages and cord blood to test whether fetal clonotypes persist. To rule out contamination, the twin experiments were replicated at different times with different library preparation protocols. On the study overall, not on this receptor specifically: Invariant T cells such as MAIT and iNKT could partly confound zero-insertion analyses, though diverse VJ usage argued against this for most clonotypes. Out-of-frame TCR alpha sequences shared between twins showed an excess of low generation-probability sequences compared with coincidental sharing between unrelated individuals. Fewer insertions were carried by abundant cord blood beta clonotypes; a weaker similar trend was observed in young adult naive repertoires, while no such trend was observed in memory repertoires. In monozygotic twins, recombination models systematically underestimated out-of-frame TCR alpha sharing, but the models matched the sharing seen between unrelated individuals. Excess twin sharing in beta out-of-frame sequences was weaker because fewer shared sequences lowered the signal-to-noise ratio. Because the same donors could not be followed over many years, conclusions were based on cross-sectional statistical analysis.

From cysteine to phenylalanine, the CDR3 is 16 amino acids long. Just the 48-base CDR3 DNA is kept, in frame starting at base 1. For CDR1 and CDR2, the germline V gene lists SGHAT and FQNNGV. Trimming accounts for 0 bases at V and 8 bases at J, while the number of junction bases matched to no gene is 9. Concerning this clonotype: Its antigen has not been determined. Base qualities are missing; no much larger clone stands one base away.

Only healthy Caucasian donors were included. Three pairs of female monozygotic twins, all aged about 18 to 29 years, made up the twin cohort. CD4+ and CD8+ T cell populations were isolated with positive isolation kits from Invitrogen. Library prep was done by 5' RACE. TCRdb records Illumina HiSeq 2000 as the sequencer. A universal primer binding site was introduced by template switching, and a unique molecular identifier was present in the final cDNA, enabling accurate counting of TCR cDNA molecules. Specific primers in the conserved constant-segment region were used to synthesize first-strand cDNA for TCR alpha and beta chains. Each cDNA library was double barcoded, with a SMART-Mk sample barcode plus Illumina barcodes, to control for contamination. TruSeq adapter sequences along with Illumina sample barcodes were introduced in two successive PCR steps. The TCR alpha and beta cDNA libraries were sequenced on the Illumina HiSeq platform using custom primers. The study's own analysis went as follows. MiGEC processed the raw reads to extract unique molecular identifiers, while MiXCR was used to determine the CDR3 positions. For each individual, recombination models were inferred using an EM algorithm with the repgenHMM and IGoR tools. The analysis of shared clonotypes was done with the tcR package in R, with sharing normalized by the product of cloneset sizes. To study raw recombination without the effects of thymic and clonal selection, out-of-frame nonproductive sequences were analyzed. TCRdb reran the public reads through fastp at Q25 and MiXCR, keeping productive beta chains. Under each unique CDR3 protein, matching rows form one entry showing the most common genes and DNA. For this entry, the V and J calls and clone size follow TCRdb and not the study's own pipeline. This sample is represented by a few hundred thousand distinct CDR3 sequences; roughly 13% of them were singletons. The leading ten clones occupy about 0.94% of the sample.

These data are also associated with another study on yellow fever vaccine responses in identical twins. As that second study puts it: According to the authors, in identical twins the way T cells responded to vaccination appeared partly convergent and partly personalized. In the study, vaccine-responding T cell clones were precisely tracked in identical twins.

The rearranged chain carries TRBV11-2 and TRBJ2-7, with 11 junctional bases fitting TRBD1. Sequenced: CD4+ T cells sorted from blood. The clonotype comes from a woman aged 18-30 years in good health. The nucleotide sequence is given as TGTGCCAGCAGCTTAGAATTTTGGACAGGGGGCCTTAAGCAGTACTTC. The translation is CASSLEFWTGGLKQYF.